Here is one TCR beta chain with its context. These data originate in a study of blood T cell repertoires in COVID-19. Looking at the study overall: Researchers got acute and convalescent COVID-19 samples from the United States, Italy and Spain. Nucleic acid was either cDNA or gDNA, and it came from T cells, B-cell-depleted T cells, or PBMCs.

Study processing details: How many nucleated cells were present was estimated from reference gene primer amplification. The data were produced by immunoSEQ multiplex PCR, yet TCRdb's version contains in-frame clones alone and is incomplete. V and J calls and clone size are copied from that table; D and trimming were computed from the DNA. The profile shows 150,000 to 180,000 clones, roughly 83% of them singletons. The CDR3 spans 15 residues. In germline, CDR1 is SGDLS, CDR2 YYNGEE. V lost 3 bases, J lost 1 base, and 13 bases lay in between. The sample consisted of peripheral blood. The chain uses TRBV9 and TRBJ2-5, with D possibly matching TRBD2 (5 bases). The TCR originated in a woman in her sixties or seventies with acute or convalescent COVID-19. This chain's CDR3 is CASSAGVRSQETQYF. CDR3 bases: TGTGCCAGCAGCGCCGGGGTACGGTCCCAAGAGACCCAGTACTTC.